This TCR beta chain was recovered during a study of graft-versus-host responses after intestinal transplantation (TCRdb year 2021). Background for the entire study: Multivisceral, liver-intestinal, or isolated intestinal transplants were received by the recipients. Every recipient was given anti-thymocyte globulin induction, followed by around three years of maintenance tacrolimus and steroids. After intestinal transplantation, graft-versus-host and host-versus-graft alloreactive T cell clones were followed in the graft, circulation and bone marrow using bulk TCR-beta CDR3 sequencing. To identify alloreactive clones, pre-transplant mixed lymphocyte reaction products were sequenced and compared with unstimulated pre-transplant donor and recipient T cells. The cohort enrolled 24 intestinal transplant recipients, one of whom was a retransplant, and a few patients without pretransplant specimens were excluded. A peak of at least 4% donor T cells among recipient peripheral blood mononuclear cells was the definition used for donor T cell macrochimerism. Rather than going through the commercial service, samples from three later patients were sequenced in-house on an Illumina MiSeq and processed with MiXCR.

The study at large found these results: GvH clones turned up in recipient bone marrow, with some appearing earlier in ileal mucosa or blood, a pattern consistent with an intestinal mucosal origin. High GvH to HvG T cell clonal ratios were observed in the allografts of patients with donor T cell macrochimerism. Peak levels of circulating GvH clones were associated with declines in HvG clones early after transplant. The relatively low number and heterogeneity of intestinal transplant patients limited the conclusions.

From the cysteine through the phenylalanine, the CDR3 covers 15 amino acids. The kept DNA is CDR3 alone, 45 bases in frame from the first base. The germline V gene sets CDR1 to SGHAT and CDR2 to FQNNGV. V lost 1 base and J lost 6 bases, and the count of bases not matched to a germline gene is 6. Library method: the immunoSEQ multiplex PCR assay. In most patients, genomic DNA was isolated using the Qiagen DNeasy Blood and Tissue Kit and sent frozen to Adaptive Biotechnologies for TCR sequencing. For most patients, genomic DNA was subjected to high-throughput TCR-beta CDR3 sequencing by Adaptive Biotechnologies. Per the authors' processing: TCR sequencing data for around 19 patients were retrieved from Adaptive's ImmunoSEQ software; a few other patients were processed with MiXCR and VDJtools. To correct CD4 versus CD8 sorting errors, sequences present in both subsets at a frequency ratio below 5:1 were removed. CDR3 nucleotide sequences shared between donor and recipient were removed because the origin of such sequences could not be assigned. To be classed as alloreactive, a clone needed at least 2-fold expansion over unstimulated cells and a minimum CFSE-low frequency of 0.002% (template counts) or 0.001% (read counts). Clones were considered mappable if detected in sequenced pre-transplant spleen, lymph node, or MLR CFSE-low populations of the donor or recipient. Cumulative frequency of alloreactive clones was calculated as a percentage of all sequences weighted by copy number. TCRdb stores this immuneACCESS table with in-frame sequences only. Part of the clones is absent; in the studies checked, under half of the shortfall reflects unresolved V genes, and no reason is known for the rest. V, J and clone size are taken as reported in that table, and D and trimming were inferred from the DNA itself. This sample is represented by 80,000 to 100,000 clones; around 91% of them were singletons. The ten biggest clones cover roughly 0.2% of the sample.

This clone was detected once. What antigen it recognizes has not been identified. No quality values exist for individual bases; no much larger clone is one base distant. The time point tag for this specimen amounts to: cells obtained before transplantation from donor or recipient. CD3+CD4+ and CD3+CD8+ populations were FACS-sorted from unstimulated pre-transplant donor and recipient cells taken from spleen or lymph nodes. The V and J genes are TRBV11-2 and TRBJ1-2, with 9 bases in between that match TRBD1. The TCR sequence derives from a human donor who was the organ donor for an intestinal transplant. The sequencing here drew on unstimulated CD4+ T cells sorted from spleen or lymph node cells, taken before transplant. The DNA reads TGTGCCAGCAGCTTAGTTGGACAGGGGCTTGATGGCTACACCTTC. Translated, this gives CASSLVGQGLDGYTF.